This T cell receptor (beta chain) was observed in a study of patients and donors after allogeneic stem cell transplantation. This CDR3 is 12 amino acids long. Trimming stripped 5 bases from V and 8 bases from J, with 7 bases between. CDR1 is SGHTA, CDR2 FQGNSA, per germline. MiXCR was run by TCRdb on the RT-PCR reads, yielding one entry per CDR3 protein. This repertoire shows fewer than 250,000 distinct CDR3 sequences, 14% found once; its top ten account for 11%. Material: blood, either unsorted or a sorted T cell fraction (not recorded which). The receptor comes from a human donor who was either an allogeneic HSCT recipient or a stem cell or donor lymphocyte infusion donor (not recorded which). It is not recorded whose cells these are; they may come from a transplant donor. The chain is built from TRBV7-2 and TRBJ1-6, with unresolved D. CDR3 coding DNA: TGTGCCAGCAGCCATCCGGATTCACCCCTCCACTTT. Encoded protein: CASSHPDSPLHF.